This T cell receptor (beta chain) emerged from a study of T cells after yellow fever vaccination. Study-level information: It was SMART-Seq v4 Ultra Low Input that prepared the fractions with low cell numbers.

General observations from the study: Researchers cautioned that FACS-sorted repertoires could harbor abundant clonotypes contaminating from the bulk population.

As concerns this clonotype: Antigen unknown.

TCRdb re-derived calls from the 5' RACE reads in MiXCR, one entry per CDR3 protein. In the table there are a few hundred thousand distinct CDR3 sequences, 15% to 20% of which are singletons. The germline V gene has CDR1 DFQATT and CDR2 SNEGSKA (reference sequence). V was clipped by 6 bases and J by 1 base; unmatched bases: 5. CDR3 length: 14 amino acids. This chain links TRBV20-1 with TRBJ2-7, with 11 bases aligning to TRBD2. The starting material was PBMCs, obtained 15 days after the yellow fever booster vaccination. The clonotype was recovered from a man aged 25 to 45 who received the YFV17D yellow fever vaccine. Written as DNA, the CDR3 is TGCAGTGCAGTGACTAGCGGGGCTTCCTACGAGCAGTACTTC. Translating it yields CSAVTSGASYEQYF.